The 10 T cell receptor beta chains listed next were all sequenced from one sample in a study of cytomegalovirus exposure and HLA in healthy donors. The assay was immunoSEQ multiplex PCR, and TCRdb's table has in-frame clones only and misses some. This table has some 80,000 clones, 90% to 96% appearing once. The material sequenced was PBMCs. These receptors originate from a young man in good health and CMV-seropositive.

V gene TRBV9 combines with J gene TRBJ2-1; 7 nucleotides align to TRBD2. The CDR3 totals 16 residues. Losses at the gene ends were 2 bases for V and 4 bases for J; bases not matched to a gene: 9. The germline gives CDR1 SGDLS, CDR2 YYNGEE. For the CDR3, the DNA is TGTGCCAGCAGCGTGATGGGAGGGGTTGCGTACAATGAGCAGTTCTTC. Encoded protein: CASSVMGGVAYNEQFF.

With regard to this clone: Other nucleotide sequences in the sample specify the same CDR3. V gene TRBV5-1 combines with J gene TRBJ2-7; 10 bases are shared with TRBD1. CDR1 is SGHRS and CDR2 is YFSETQ in the germline V gene. This CDR3 spans 14 amino acids. Losses at the gene ends were 3 bases for V and 4 bases for J; bases not matched to a gene: 4. The chain's CDR3 is CASSSGTGAYEQYF. Written as DNA, the CDR3 is TGCGCCAGCAGCTCCGGGACAGGGGCGTACGAGCAGTACTTC. Drawing the rest from reference TRBV5-1 and TRBJ2-7, the complete variable domain is KAGVTQTPRYLIKTRGQQVTLSCSPISGHRSVSWYQQTPGQGLQFLFEYFSETQRNKGNFPGRFSGRQFSNSRSEMNVSTLELGDSALYLCASSSGTGAYEQYFGPGTRLTVT.

The J gene is TRBJ2-7, the V gene TRBV4-1; TRBD1 agrees at 10 bases. Germline CDR1 reads MGHRA; CDR2 reads YSYEKL. V shed 2 bases and J 6 bases; nucleotides not matched to a gene: 10. The CDR3 is 16 amino acids. The CDR3 nucleotides read TGCGCCAGCAGCCAATCTACCGGGACAGGGGTTGCCGAGCAGTACTTC. The encoded protein is CASSQSTGTGVAEQYF.

V is TRBV30 and J is TRBJ2-7, with 8 bases lining up with TRBD2. The CDR3 covers 15 residues. CDR1 and CDR2 (germline): GTSNPN, SVGIG (reference sequence). V gave up 3 bases and J gave up 9 bases; unmatched junction bases: 16. In nucleotides, the CDR3 is TGTGCCTGGAGCGACGTGGGCGGGGGGTCTCGGGGGCAGTACTTC. Translation gives CAWSDVGGGSRGQYF. Together with reference TRBV30 and TRBJ2-7, the CDR3 gives the full variable domain: SQTIHQWPATLVQPVGSPLSLECTVEGTSNPNLYWYRQAAGRGLQLLFYSVGIGQISSEVPQNLSASRPQDRQFILSSKKLLLSDSGFYLCAWSDVGGGSRGQYFGPGTRLTVT.

Concerning this clone itself: A junction boundary mismatches the germline segment, possibly from a read error. The chain combines TRBV7-7 with TRBJ1-2; unclear D gene. Germline CDR1 and CDR2: SSHAT and FNYEAQ (reference sequence). This CDR3 is 13 amino acids long. As DNA, the CDR3 is TGTGCTAGCAGCTCAGGAGGTAACTATGGCTACACCTTC. Translation: CASSSGGNYGYTF.

The chain couples TRBV9 to TRBJ2-1; tentatively, D is TRBD2 (5 bases). Germline V gene sequence: CDR1 SGDLS, CDR2 YYNGEE. The V and J ends lost 3 bases and 11 bases respectively, with 15 bases between them. CDR3 length: 13 amino acids. In DNA, the CDR3 is TGTGCCAGCAGCGGAGACCCTAAGCGGCAGCAGTTCTTC. It specifies CASSGDPKRQQFF.

This rearrangement joins TRBV20-1 to TRBJ1-1; D gene ambiguous. V lost 5 bases to trimming and J lost 13 bases, with 14 bases between them. The germline V gene has CDR1 DFQATT and CDR2 SNEGSKA (reference sequence). CDR3 length: 10 residues. CDR3 protein: CSAFDLEGFF. DNA for the CDR3: TGCAGTGCTTTTGACTTGGAGGGTTTCTTT.

The J gene is TRBJ2-7, the V gene TRBV30, with 12 nucleotides matching TRBD2. The CDR3 totals 16 residues. V shed 2 bases, J shed 4 bases, and the junction held 9 bases outside the gene matches. Germline CDR1 GTSNPN, CDR2 SVGIG (reference sequence). CDR3 coding DNA: TGTGCCTGGAGTTTACCGCGGACTAGCGGGACGTACGAGCAGTACTTC. It translates to CAWSLPRTSGTYEQYF.

This chain uses TRBV2 with TRBJ2-7; 8 bases agree with TRBD2. Losses at the gene ends were 4 bases for V and 1 base for J; bases not matched to a gene: 12. This CDR3 is 17 amino acids long. Germline V lookup: CDR1 SNHLY, CDR2 FYNNEI. The CDR3 reads CASSALGAGVISYEQYF. In DNA, the CDR3 is TGTGCCAGCAGTGCTCTCGGAGCGGGGGTGATTTCCTACGAGCAGTACTTC.

The J gene is TRBJ2-1, the V gene TRBV7-2, with 7 bases fitting TRBD1. V lost 6 bases, J lost 4 bases, and 12 bases stayed unmatched. Germline CDR1 is SGHTA and CDR2 is FQGNSA. This CDR3 is 16 amino acids long. The CDR3, as DNA: TGTGCCAGCAGTCAAGCAGACAGGGCGAATTACAATGAGCAGTTCTTC. It yields the protein CASSQADRANYNEQFF. The full variable domain, its missing parts supplied by reference TRBV7-2 and TRBJ2-1, is GAGVSQSPSNKVTEKGKDVELRCDPISGHTALYWYRQSLGQGLEFLIYFQGNSAPDKSGLPSDRFSAERTGGSVSTLTIQRTQQEDSAVYLCASSQADRANYNEQFFGPGTRLTVL.